These T cell receptor beta chains were read from a single sample in a study of blood T cell repertoires in COVID-19. The protocol was immunoSEQ multiplex PCR, while the TCRdb copy is restricted to in-frame clones and leaves out a portion. Among 100,000 to 150,000 clones, 81% were seen once, and the ten largest hold 3.8%. Material: peripheral blood. The receptors come from a woman aged 45-59 years with acute or convalescent COVID-19. Both conserved end residues are part of each CDR3. The D gene is left open where the match is weak. Size values are once, few and many counts, or a class for expanded clones, and some rows have none.

D gene	clone size	V gene	J gene	CDR3 protein	CDR3 DNA
TRBD1	many	TRBV7-9	TRBJ1-1	CASSHGTGALNTEAFF	TGTGCCAGCAGCCATGGGACAGGGGCATTGAACACTGAAGCTTTCTTT
-	few	TRBV2	TRBJ1-2	CASSQQNYGYTF	TGTGCCAGCAGTCAACAGAACTATGGCTACACCTTC
-	-	TRBV9	TRBJ1-3	CASSVGQISGNTIYF	TGTGCCAGCAGCGTAGGTCAGATCTCTGGAAACACCATATATTTT
-	-	TRBV10-3	TRBJ1-1	CAISFSSNTEAFF	TGTGCCATCAGTTTTAGCTCGAACACTGAAGCTTTCTTT
-	-	TRBV11-2	TRBJ1-3	CASSRLAREVNTIYF	TGTGCCAGCAGCAGACTCGCCAGGGAGGTAAACACCATATATTTT
TRBD1	-	TRBV7-8	TRBJ2-3	CASSLDRVGMSTDTQYF	TGTGCCAGCAGCTTGGACAGGGTGGGAATGAGCACAGATACGCAGTATTTT
-	-	TRBV28	TRBJ2-5	CASSPGGRAFETQYF	TGTGCCAGCAGCCCCGGCGGGCGGGCATTCGAGACCCAGTACTTC
-	once	TRBV7-3	TRBJ2-5	CASSEASGSETQYF	TGTGCCAGCAGCGAAGCAAGCGGGTCAGAGACCCAGTACTTC
TRBD1	-	TRBV2	TRBJ1-4	CASSRDRGNEKLFF	TGTGCCAGCAGCAGGGACAGGGGTAATGAAAAACTGTTTTTT
TRBD1	-	TRBV6-5	TRBJ1-1	CASSYLPTGSTEAFF	TGTGCCAGCAGTTACCTACCGACAGGGAGTACTGAAGCTTTCTTT
TRBD1	-	TRBV10-3	TRBJ1-1	CAIGRAGTGQNTEAFF	TGTGCCATTGGGCGAGCCGGGACAGGTCAGAACACTGAAGCTTTCTTT
TRBD1	-	TRBV2	TRBJ2-7	CASKGQASTAYEQYF	TGTGCCAGTAAGGGACAGGCGAGTACCGCCTACGAGCAGTACTTC
TRBD2	once	TRBV5-1	TRBJ2-1	CASSLGTSINEQFF	TGCGCCAGCAGCTTGGGGACTAGTATAAATGAGCAGTTCTTC
TRBD1	-	TRBV24-1	TRBJ1-2	CATSETGGGLDYGYTF	TGTGCCACCAGTGAAACAGGGGGCGGTCTTGACTATGGCTACACCTTC
TRBD1	-	TRBV9	TRBJ1-1	CASSPSSGQLNTEAFF	TGTGCCAGCAGCCCAAGCTCGGGACAGTTGAACACTGAAGCTTTCTTT